This record covers a single T cell receptor (beta chain). The sample originates from a study of blood T cell repertoires in COVID-19. Whole-study context: Acute and convalescent COVID-19 samples came from the United States, Italy and Spain. PBMCs, B-cell-depleted T cells, or T cells provided the cDNA or gDNA that made up the material.

The germline V gene encodes CDR1 WSHSY and CDR2 SAAADI. The CDR3 is 15 residues long. V was pared by 8 bases and J by 1 base, with 5 bases of the junction left unmatched. Authors' methods: Estimates of nucleated cell counts were drawn from the amplification of reference gene primers. The table came from immunoSEQ multiplex PCR; TCRdb's copy has only in-frame clones and leaves some out. Clone size and the V and J calls come from that table; the DNA yielded D and trimming. Counted here are 150,000 or so clones, 82% occurring once; the ten biggest clones make up 8.4%. Material: peripheral blood. The clonotype originates from a woman in her sixties or seventies with acute or convalescent COVID-19. The chain joins TRBV10-2 to TRBJ2-1, with 10 bases fitting TRBD2. CDR3 nucleotides: TGCGCCAGCTCATGGACTAGCGGATCCTACAATGAGCAGTTCTTC. Amino acid sequence: CASSWTSGSYNEQFF.